The T cell receptor (beta chain) under discussion was sequenced for a study of T cells after yellow fever vaccination. The study's findings and limits: Peaking on day 5 versus 15, the secondary response was faster but weaker. CD4 and CD8 compartments shared a small share of clonotypes. Among primary-vaccination clones, most reappeared after the booster, at 96% for CD4 and more than 75% for CD8.

Germline loops: CDR1 DFQATT, CDR2 SNEGSKA (reference sequence). Trimming pared 4 bases from V and 1 base from J, leaving 14 bases between. This CDR3 is 15 amino acids long. This clonotype was counted between two and nine times. Its antigen is as yet unknown. TCR cDNA was made by 5'RACE template switching, adding a universal primer site and UMIs. TCRdb reanalysed the 5' RACE reads using MiXCR and keeps one entry per CDR3 protein. The sample contains a few hundred thousand distinct CDR3 sequences, roughly 4.3% of which appear only once. The sequence came from a man between 18 and 35 years old who received the YFV17D yellow fever vaccine. The gene calls are TRBV20-1 and TRBJ2-1; tentatively, D is TRBD1 or TRBD2 (6 bases each). The specimen comprised PBMCs, sampled 5 days after the yellow fever booster vaccination. CDR3 sequence: CSAIIRGRSYNEQFF. Written as DNA, the CDR3 is TGCAGTGCTATTATCCGGGGGCGGTCCTACAATGAGCAGTTCTTC.